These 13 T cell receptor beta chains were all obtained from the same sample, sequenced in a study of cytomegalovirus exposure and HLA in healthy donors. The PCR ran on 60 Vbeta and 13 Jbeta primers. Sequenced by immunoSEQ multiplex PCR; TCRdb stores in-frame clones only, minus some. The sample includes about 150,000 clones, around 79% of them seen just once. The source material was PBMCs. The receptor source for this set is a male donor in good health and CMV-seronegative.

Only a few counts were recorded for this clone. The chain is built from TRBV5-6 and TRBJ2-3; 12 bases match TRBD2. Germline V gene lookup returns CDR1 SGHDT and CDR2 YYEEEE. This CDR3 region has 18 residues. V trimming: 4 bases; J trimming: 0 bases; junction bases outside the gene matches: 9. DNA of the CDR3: TGTGCCAGCAGCACCGGACTAGCGGGAAAACTTAGCACAGATACGCAGTATTTT. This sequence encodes CASSTGLAGKLSTDTQYF. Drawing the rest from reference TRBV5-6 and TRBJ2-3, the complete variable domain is DAGVTQSPTHLIKTRGQQVTLRCSPKSGHDTVSWYQQALGQGPQFIFQYYEEEERQRGNFPDRFSGHQFPNYSSELNVNALLLGDSALYLCASSTGLAGKLSTDTQYFGPGTRLTVL.

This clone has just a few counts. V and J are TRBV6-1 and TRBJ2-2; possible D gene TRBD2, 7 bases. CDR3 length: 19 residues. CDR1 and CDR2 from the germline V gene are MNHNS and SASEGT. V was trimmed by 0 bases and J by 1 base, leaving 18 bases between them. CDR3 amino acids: CASSEAGGPRDRNTGELFF. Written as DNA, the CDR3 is TGTGCCAGCAGTGAAGCGGGGGGGCCCCGGGACCGGAACACCGGGGAGCTGTTTTTT.

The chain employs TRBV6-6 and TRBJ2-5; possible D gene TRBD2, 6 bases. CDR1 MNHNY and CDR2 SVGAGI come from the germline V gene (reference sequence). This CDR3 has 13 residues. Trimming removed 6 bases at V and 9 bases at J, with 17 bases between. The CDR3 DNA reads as TGTGCCAGCAGCGACACGGGGGTGGAGGCCCAGTACTTC. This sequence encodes CASSDTGVEAQYF.

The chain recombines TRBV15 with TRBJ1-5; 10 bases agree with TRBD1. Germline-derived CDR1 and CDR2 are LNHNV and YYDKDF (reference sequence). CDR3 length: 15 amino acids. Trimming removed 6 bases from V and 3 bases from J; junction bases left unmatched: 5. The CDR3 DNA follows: TGTGCCACCAGTTCGACAGGGGGCGTCAATCAGCCCCAGCATTTT. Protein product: CATSSTGGVNQPQHF.

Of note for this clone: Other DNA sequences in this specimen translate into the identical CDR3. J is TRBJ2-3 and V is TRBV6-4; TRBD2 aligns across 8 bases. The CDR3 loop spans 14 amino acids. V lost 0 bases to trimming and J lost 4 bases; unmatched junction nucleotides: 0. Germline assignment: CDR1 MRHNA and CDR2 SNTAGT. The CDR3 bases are TGTGCCAGCAGTGACTCTAGCGGGGCAGATACGCAGTATTTT. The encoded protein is CASSDSSGADTQYF.

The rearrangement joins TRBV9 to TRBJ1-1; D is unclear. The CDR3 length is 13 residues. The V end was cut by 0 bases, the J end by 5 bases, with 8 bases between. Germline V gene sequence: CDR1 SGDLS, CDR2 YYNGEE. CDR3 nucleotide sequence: TGTGCCAGCAGCGTAGAATCGGGAACTGAAGCTTTCTTT. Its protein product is CASSVESGTEAFF.

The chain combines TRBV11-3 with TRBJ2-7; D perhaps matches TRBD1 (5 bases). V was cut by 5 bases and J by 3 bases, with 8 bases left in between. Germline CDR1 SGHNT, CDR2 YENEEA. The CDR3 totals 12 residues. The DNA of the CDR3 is TGTGCCAGCAGCCTGACAGACTACGAGCAGTACTTC. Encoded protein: CASSLTDYEQYF. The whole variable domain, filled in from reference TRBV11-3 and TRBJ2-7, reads EAGVVQSPRYKIIEKKQPVAFWCNPISGHNTLYWYLQNLGQGPELLIRYENEEAVDDSQLPKDRFSAERLKGVDSTLKIQPAELGDSAVYLCASSLTDYEQYFGPGTRLTVT.

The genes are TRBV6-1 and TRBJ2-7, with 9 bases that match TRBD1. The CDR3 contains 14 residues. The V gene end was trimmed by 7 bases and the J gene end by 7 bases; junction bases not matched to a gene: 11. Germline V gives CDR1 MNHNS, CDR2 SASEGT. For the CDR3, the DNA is TGTGCCAGCACCTCCGGGACAGGGCTTGGAGAGCAGTACTTC. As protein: CASTSGTGLGEQYF.

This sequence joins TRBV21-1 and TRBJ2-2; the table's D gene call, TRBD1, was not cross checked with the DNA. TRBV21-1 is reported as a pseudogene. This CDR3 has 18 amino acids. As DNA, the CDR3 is TGTGCCAGCAGCAAAGGAGACCTGACAGTTAGATCTACCGGGGAGCTGTTTTTT. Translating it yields CASSKGDLTVRSTGELFF.

CDR3 loop: CASSLGDSPKTQYF. CDR3 bases: TGTGCCAGCAGCTTAGGGGACTCTCCGAAGACCCAGTACTTC. The chain combines TRBV7-2 with TRBJ2-5; weak D call: TRBD2 (6 bases). CDR3 size: 14 residues. V was cut by 1 base and J by 6 bases, with 12 bases left in between. Germline V gene sequence: CDR1 SGHTA, CDR2 FQGNSA.

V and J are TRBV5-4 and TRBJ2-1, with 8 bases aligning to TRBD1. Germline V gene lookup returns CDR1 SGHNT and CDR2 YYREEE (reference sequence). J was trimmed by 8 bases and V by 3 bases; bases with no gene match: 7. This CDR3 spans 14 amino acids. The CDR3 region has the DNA TGTGCCAGCAGCTGGGAGGACAGGGTCTATGAGCAGTTCTTC. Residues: CASSWEDRVYEQFF.

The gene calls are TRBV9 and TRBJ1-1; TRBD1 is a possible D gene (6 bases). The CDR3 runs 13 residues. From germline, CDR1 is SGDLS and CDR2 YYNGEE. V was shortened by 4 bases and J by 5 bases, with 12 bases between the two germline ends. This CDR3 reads CASSITGMTEAFF. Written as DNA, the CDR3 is TGTGCCAGCAGCATTACAGGGATGACTGAAGCTTTCTTT.

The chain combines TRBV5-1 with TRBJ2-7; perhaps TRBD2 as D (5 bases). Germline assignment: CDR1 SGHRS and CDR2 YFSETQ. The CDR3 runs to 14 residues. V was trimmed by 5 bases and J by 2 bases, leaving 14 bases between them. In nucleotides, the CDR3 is TGCGCCAGCAGGTCGAGGAGCGGTACCTACGAGCAGTACTTC. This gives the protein CASRSRSGTYEQYF.